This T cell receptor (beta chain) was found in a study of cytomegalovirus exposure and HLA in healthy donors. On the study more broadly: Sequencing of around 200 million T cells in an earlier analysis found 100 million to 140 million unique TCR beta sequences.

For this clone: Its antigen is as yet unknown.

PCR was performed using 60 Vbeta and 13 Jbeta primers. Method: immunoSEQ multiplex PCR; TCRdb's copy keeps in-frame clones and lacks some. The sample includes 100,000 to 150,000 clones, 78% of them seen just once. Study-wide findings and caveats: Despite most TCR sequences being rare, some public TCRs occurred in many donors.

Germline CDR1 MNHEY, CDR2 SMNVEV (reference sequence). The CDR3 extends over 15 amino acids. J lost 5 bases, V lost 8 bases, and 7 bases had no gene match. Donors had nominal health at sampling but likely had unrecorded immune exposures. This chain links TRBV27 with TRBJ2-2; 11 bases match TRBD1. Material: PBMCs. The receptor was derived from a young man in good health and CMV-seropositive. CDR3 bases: TGTGCCAGCGGTGGGACAGGGGGTTTTACCGGGGAGCTGTTTTTT. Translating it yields CASGGTGGFTGELFF.